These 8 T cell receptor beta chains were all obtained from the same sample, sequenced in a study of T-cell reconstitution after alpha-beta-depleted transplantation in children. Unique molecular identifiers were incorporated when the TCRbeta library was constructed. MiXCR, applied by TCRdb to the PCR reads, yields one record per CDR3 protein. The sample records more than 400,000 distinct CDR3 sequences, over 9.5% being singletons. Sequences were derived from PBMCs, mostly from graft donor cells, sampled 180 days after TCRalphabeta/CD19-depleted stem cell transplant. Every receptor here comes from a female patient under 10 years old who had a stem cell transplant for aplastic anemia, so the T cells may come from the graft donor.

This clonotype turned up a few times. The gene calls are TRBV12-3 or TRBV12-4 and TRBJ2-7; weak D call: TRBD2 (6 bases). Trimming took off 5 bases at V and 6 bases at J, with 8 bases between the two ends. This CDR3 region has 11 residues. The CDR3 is CASSRGGEQYV. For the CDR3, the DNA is TGTGCCAGCAGTCGGGGAGGCGAGCAGTACGTC.

The CDR3 nucleotides are TGTGCCAGCAGTTTCGACCGGGACACCCCCTCCTACGAGCAGTACTTC. As protein: CASSFDRDTPSYEQYF. The chain couples TRBV28 to TRBJ2-7; the D gene is possibly TRBD1 (6 bases). Germline V gene sequence: CDR1 MDHEN, CDR2 SYDVKM. This CDR3 is built from 16 residues. Trimming left V 3 bases short and J 0 bases short, with 15 bases between.

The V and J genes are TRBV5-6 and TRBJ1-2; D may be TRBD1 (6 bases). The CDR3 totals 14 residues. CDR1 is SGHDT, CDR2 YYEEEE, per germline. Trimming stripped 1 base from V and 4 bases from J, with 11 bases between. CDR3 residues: CASSLWGAVYGYTF. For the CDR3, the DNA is TGTGCCAGCAGCTTGTGGGGGGCAGTCTATGGCTACACCTTC. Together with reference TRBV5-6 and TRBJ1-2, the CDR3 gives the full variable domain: DAGVTQSPTHLIKTRGQQVTLRCSPKSGHDTVSWYQQALGQGPQFIFQYYEEEERQRGNFPDRFSGHQFPNYSSELNVNALLLGDSALYLCASSLWGAVYGYTFGSGTRLTVV.

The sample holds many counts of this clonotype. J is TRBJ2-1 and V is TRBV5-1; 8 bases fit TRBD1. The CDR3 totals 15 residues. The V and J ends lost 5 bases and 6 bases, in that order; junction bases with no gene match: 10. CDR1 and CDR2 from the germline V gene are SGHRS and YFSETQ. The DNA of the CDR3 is TGCGCCAGCAGGGAACGACCAGGGGGCCTCAATGAGCAGTTCTTC. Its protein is CASRERPGGLNEQFF.

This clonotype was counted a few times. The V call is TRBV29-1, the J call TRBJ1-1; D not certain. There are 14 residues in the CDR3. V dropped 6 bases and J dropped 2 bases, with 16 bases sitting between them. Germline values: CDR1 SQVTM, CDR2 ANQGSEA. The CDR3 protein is CSVSGRAGNTEAFF. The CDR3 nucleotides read TGCAGCGTCTCCGGGCGGGCGGGCAACACTGAAGCTTTCTTT. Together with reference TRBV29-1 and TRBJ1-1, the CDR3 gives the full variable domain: SAVISQKPSRDICQRGTSLTIQCQVDSQVTMMFWYRQQPGQSLTLIATANQGSEATYESGFVIDKFPISRPNLTFSTLTVSNMSPEDSSIYLCSVSGRAGNTEAFFGQGTRLTVV.

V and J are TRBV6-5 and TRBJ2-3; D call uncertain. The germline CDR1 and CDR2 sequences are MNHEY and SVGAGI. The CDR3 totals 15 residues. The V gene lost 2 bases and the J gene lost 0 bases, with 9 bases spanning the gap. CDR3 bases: TGTGCCAGCAGTTACGCGGCGTTGAGCACAGATACGCAGTATTTT. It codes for CASSYAALSTDTQYF.

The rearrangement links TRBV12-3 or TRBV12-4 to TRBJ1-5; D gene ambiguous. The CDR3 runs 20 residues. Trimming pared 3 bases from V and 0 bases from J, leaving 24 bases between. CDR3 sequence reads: CASSFMAVLRNTLSNQPQHF. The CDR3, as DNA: TGTGCCAGCAGTTTTATGGCTGTGTTACGGAATACTCTTAGCAATCAGCCCCAGCATTTT.

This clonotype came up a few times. The CDR3 DNA reads TGTGCCAGCAGCCCCCCCGGGACAGGGGAGTTCTTC. Its protein is CASSPPGTGEFF. The chain joins TRBV7-9 to TRBJ2-1; 10 bases agree with TRBD1. In germline, CDR1 is SEHNR, CDR2 FQNEAQ (reference sequence). CDR3 length: 12 residues. The trim removed 5 bases at V and 14 bases at J, leaving 6 bases unmatched.